This T cell receptor beta chain was captured by sequencing in a study of cytomegalovirus exposure and HLA in healthy donors. Study overall: Unique TCRs numbering roughly 80 million, obtained from HLA-typed donors, made up an early data release. Broader study findings: Per a later analysis, about 17,000 TCR beta sequences showed association with HLA alleles at 0.05 false discovery rate. Confirmation in vitro established that three CMV-associated chains were specific for CMV antigens. A later analysis linked a missense variant in DCLRE1C to the trimming of TCR beta V and J genes.

This PCR relied on a set of 60 Vbeta primers and 13 Jbeta primers. The assay was immunoSEQ multiplex PCR, and TCRdb's table has in-frame clones only and misses some. Among 120,000 or so clones listed, roughly 77% were seen once. Details on this clone: What it binds is not known. The junction differs from germline at one of its ends, possibly a read error.

The clonotype comes from a man aged 18 to 30 in good health and CMV-seronegative. The source material was PBMCs.

The CDR3 nucleotides read TGTTCCAGCAGCTTAGACTCACTCTTTAGTCGGCAGTACTTC. Translating it yields CSSSLDSLFSRQYF. This chain links TRBV7-9 with TRBJ2-7, with no clear D. CDR1 is SEHNR, CDR2 FQNEAQ, per germline (reference sequence). The CDR3 runs 14 residues.